The 14 T cell receptor beta chains below were found in one sample sequenced in a study of cytomegalovirus exposure and HLA in healthy donors (dated by TCRdb to about 2017). Library generation was performed with the immunoSEQ multiplex PCR assay. A mixture of 60 forward primers for TCR Vbeta segments and 13 reverse primers for TCR Jbeta segments was used in the multiplex PCR. TCRdb re-hosts the immuneACCESS table, in-frame sequences only. Its copies lack some clones; in the studies checked, an unresolved V gene accounts for under half of them, and the cause for the rest is not known. The sample profile shows some 150,000 clones; about 85% of them were found once. The ten largest account for about 2.4% of the sample. Sample: PBMCs. These receptors all come from a woman aged 18-30 years in good health and CMV-seronegative.

The chain joins TRBV7-2 to TRBJ2-5; TRBD2 matches 8 bases. CDR3 length: 16 amino acids. Germline V lookup: CDR1 SGHTA, CDR2 FQGNSA. The V gene end was trimmed by 5 bases and the J gene end by 5 bases; junction bases not matched to a gene: 13. CDR3 sequence: CASSRGTGGAGETQYF. As DNA, the CDR3 is TGTGCCAGCAGCCGAGGAACCGGGGGGGCGGGGGAGACCCAGTACTTC.

The J gene is TRBJ1-6, the V gene TRBV14; a weak D match, TRBD1 (5 bases). The CDR3 is 16 residues long. In germline, CDR1 is SGHDN, CDR2 FVKESK. Trimming cost V 4 bases and J 10 bases, with 20 bases left between them. In DNA form, the CDR3 reads TGTGCCAGCAGCCCTCCGGCGGGGACCTTAGTATCACCCCTCCACTTT. Protein sequence: CASSPPAGTLVSPLHF.

In DNA form, the CDR3 reads TGTGCCAGCAGTTCGGGTCGGAACACTGAAGCTTTCTTT. Its protein product is CASSSGRNTEAFF. This chain uses TRBV7-2 with TRBJ1-1; D is ambiguous. Trimming took off 6 bases at V and 1 base at J, with 9 bases between the two ends. Germline lookup yields CDR1 SGHTA and CDR2 FQGNSA. The CDR3 consists of 13 residues.

The chain couples TRBV7-9 to TRBJ2-5; possibly TRBD2 for D (6 bases). The CDR3 consists of 15 residues. CDR1 and CDR2 (germline): SEHNR, FQNEAQ (reference sequence). Trimming removed 5 bases from V and 4 bases from J, with 17 bases in between. The CDR3 region has the DNA TGTGCCAGCAGCACGGATGCATTTAGCGGAGAGACCCAGTACTTC. Protein product: CASSTDAFSGETQYF. Full variable domain (outside the CDR3, taken from reference TRBV7-9 and TRBJ2-5): DTGVSQNPRHKITKRGQNVTFRCDPISEHNRLYWYRQTLGQGPEFLTYFQNEAQLEKSRLLSDRFSAERPKGSFSTLEIQRTEQGDSAMYLCASSTDAFSGETQYFGPGTRLLVL.

V and J are TRBV6-4 and TRBJ1-2, with 8 bases identical to TRBD1. Per the germline V gene, CDR1 is MRHNA and CDR2 is SNTAGT. The CDR3 length is 15 residues. The trim removed 4 bases at V and 2 bases at J, leaving 6 bases unmatched. The CDR3: CASSVATGANYGYTF. DNA of the CDR3: TGTGCCAGCAGTGTGGCGACAGGGGCGAACTATGGCTACACCTTC.

V and J are TRBV5-1 and TRBJ1-6; the match to TRBD1 covers 9 bases. Germline lookup yields CDR1 SGHRS and CDR2 YFSETQ. Trimming took 5 bases from V and 9 from J; bases not matched to a gene: 6. The CDR3 contains 14 residues. In DNA form, the CDR3 reads TGCGCCAGCAGGCCGGGACAGGGCAGTTCACCCCTCCACTTT. Translating gives CASRPGQGSSPLHF. Complete variable domain (other parts from reference TRBV5-1 and TRBJ1-6): KAGVTQTPRYLIKTRGQQVTLSCSPISGHRSVSWYQQTPGQGLQFLFEYFSETQRNKGNFPGRFSGRQFSNSRSEMNVSTLELGDSALYLCASRPGQGSSPLHFGNGTRLTVT.

This clone was seen more than once but under ten times. The chain has TRBV18 and TRBJ1-1; unclear D gene. The length of the CDR3 is 13 residues. Germline CDR1 reads KGHSH; CDR2 reads LQKENI. Trimming left V 8 bases short and J 1 base short, with 11 bases between. The CDR3 coding sequence is TGTGCCAGCGGATGGACTGAGAACACTGAAGCTTTCTTT. Protein product: CASGWTENTEAFF.

The chain employs TRBV4-2 and TRBJ2-7; the match to TRBD2 covers 7 bases. Looked up from germline, CDR1 is LGHNA and CDR2 is YNFKEQ. The CDR3 has 13 residues. V shed 0 bases and J 5 bases; nucleotides not matched to a gene: 1. This chain's CDR3 is CASSQDGGDEQYF. Here the CDR3 DNA reads TGTGCCAGCAGCCAAGATGGGGGGGACGAGCAGTACTTC.

J is TRBJ2-3 and V is TRBV9; 13 bases align to TRBD2. This CDR3 region has 17 residues. Germline assignment: CDR1 SGDLS and CDR2 YYNGEE. J was trimmed by 10 bases and V by 2 bases; bases with no gene match: 13. The DNA for the CDR3 is TGTGCCAGCAGCGTTCAAGTAGGACTAGCGGGAGCTGTTGCGCAGTATTTT. This codes for CASSVQVGLAGAVAQYF.

This clone was counted a few times. The rearrangement links TRBV11-3 to TRBJ2-1; 9 bases align to TRBD2. The CDR3 is made up of 16 amino acids. V gave up 5 bases and J gave up 4 bases; unmatched junction bases: 9. Germline V gene lookup returns CDR1 SGHNT and CDR2 YENEEA. CDR3 in amino acids: CASSRGGTSGYNEQFF. The CDR3 DNA reads as TGTGCCAGCAGCCGCGGCGGAACTAGCGGGTACAATGAGCAGTTCTTC.

A few counts support this clone. The genes are TRBV5-1 and TRBJ1-6; D unclear. Trimming took off 0 bases at V and 10 bases at J, with 8 bases between the two ends. Germline V gene sequence: CDR1 SGHRS, CDR2 YFSETQ. The CDR3 runs 13 residues. Written as DNA, the CDR3 is TGCGCCAGCAGCTTGGTTGCGGGATCACCCCTCCACTTT. Translated: CASSLVAGSPLHF.

This clone was recorded a few times. The CDR3 region is CASSLRGGRSYEQYF. The CDR3 nucleotides are TGTGCCAGCAGCTTGAGAGGGGGCCGCTCCTACGAGCAGTACTTC. V gene TRBV7-2 combines with J gene TRBJ2-7, with 7 bases aligning to TRBD1. Germline V gene sequence: CDR1 SGHTA, CDR2 FQGNSA. The CDR3 has 15 amino acids. With V trimmed by 3 bases and J by 0 bases, 5 bases remained unmatched.

The chain employs TRBV15 and TRBJ1-4; 7 positions match TRBD1. CDR3 length: 16 residues. Germline CDR1 and CDR2: LNHNV and YYDKDF (reference sequence). V trimming: 5 bases; J trimming: 8 bases; junction bases outside the gene matches: 14. CDR3: CATSSQRTGGVEKLFF. DNA of the CDR3: TGTGCCACCAGCTCTCAGAGGACAGGCGGAGTAGAAAAACTGTTTTTT.

The chain links TRBV28 to TRBJ1-2; TRBD1 might be the D (5 bases). CDR1 MDHEN and CDR2 SYDVKM come from the germline V gene. This CDR3 contains 16 residues. Trimming shortened V by 6 bases and J by 1 base, and 18 bases separated the two germline ends. CDR3 sequence (DNA): TGTGCCAGCAGCTCAAATCCGGGACTGATTAACTATGGCTACACCTTC. Encoded protein: CASSSNPGLINYGYTF.